This section outlines one TCR beta chain sequence together with its context. This record comes from a study of blood T cell repertoires in COVID-19. Across the whole study: Samples of COVID-19 (acute and convalescent) were obtained from the United States, Italy and Spain. The analysed material was cDNA or gDNA that came from T cells, B-cell-depleted T cells, or PBMCs.

The CDR3 loop spans 13 amino acids. Per germline, CDR1 SNHLY and CDR2 FYNNEI. V lost 7 bases and J 1 base, leaving 10 bases between the germline ends. In the original analysis: Reference gene primer amplification gave estimated nucleated cell counts. TCRdb keeps only in-frame clones here, not all; method: immunoSEQ multiplex PCR. Clonal size and the V and J genes are those of that table, whereas D and trimming came from the DNA. This sample has 150,000 to 200,000 clones; around 81% occur once, and the top ten carry 10% to 15%. The chain uses TRBV2 and TRBJ1-1; D not certain. The specimen sequenced was peripheral blood. The receptor was isolated from a man between 65 and 80 years old who had recovered from COVID-19. CDR3 region: CASMRRTNTEAFF. Written as DNA, the CDR3 is TGTGCCAGCATGCGGAGAACGAACACTGAAGCTTTCTTT.